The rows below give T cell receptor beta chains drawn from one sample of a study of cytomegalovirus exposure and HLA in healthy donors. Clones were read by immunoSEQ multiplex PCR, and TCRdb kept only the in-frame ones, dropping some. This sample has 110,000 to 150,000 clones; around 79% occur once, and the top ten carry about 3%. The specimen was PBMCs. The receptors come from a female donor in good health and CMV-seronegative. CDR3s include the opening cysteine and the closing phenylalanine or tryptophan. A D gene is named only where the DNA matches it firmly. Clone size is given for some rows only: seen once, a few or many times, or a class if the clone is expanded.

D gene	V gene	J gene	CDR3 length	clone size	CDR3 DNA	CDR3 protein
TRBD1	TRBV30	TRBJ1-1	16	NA	TGTGCCTGGAGTGCGCTTGGGACAGGGGCGCTGGAGGAAGCTTTCTTT	CAWSALGTGALEEAFF
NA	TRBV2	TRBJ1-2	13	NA	TGTGCCAGCAGTGTGGACATTTCCTATGGCTACACCTTC	CASSVDISYGYTF
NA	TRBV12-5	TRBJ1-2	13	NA	TGTGCTAGTGGTTTGCTTCCGGCCAGGGGCTACACCTTC	CASGLLPARGYTF
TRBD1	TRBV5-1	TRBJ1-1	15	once	TGCGCCAGCAGCTTGGACAGGGGCATGAACACTGAAGCTTTCTTT	CASSLDRGMNTEAFF
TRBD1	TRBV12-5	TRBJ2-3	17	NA	TGTGCTAGTGGTTTGCCCGGGACAGGGGTTAGCACAGATACGCAGTATTTT	CASGLPGTGVSTDTQYF
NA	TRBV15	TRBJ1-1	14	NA	TGTGCCACCAGCACCACCGGGGGGAGTTCCGAAGCTTTCTTT	CATSTTGGSSEAFF
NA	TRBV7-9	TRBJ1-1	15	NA	TGTGCCAGCAGCCCGACAGCCATCCTGAACACTGAAGCTTTCTTT	CASSPTAILNTEAFF
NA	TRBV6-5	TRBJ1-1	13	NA	TGTGCCAGCAGTTACCCCGGCGGGGCGCGAGCTTTCTTT	CASSYPGGARAFF
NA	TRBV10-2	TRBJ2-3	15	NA	TGCGCCAGCAGCATTACCGGGGAAAGCACAGATACGCAGTATTTT	CASSITGESTDTQYF
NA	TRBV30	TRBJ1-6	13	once	TGTGCCTGGAGCCAAAGAGGAGGTTCACCCCTCCACTTT	CAWSQRGGSPLHF
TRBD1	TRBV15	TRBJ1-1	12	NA	TGTGCCACCAGCAGTCCGGGACAGCCGTTTTTCTTT	CATSSPGQPFFF
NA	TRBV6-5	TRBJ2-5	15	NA	TGTGCCAGCAGTTACTCAGCAGGACTGCAAGAGACCCAGTACTTC	CASSYSAGLQETQYF
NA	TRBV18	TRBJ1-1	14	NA	TGTGCCAGCTCACAGAGGGAGGGGGACACTGAAGCTTTCTTT	CASSQREGDTEAFF
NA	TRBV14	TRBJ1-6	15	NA	TGTGCCAGCAGCCACAGGACCTCCCCGGGGTCACCCCTCCACTTT	CASSHRTSPGSPLHF
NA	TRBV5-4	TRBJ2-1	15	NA	TGTGCCAGCAGCTTGGGCAGGGGCACCTACAATGAGCAGTTCTTC	CASSLGRGTYNEQFF
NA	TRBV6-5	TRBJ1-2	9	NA	TGTGCCAGCAGAGAGGGCTACACCTTC	CASREGYTF
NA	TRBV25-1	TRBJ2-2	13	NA	TGTGCCAGCAGTTACAGGATCACCGGGGAGCTGTTTTTT	CASSYRITGELFF
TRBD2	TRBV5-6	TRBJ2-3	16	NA	TGTGCCAGCAGCCCTCGAGCGGGAGTTAGCACAGATACGCAGTATTTT	CASSPRAGVSTDTQYF
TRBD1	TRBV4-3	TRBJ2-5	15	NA	TGCGCCAGCAGCCGCGCCGGGACAGGGAAAGAGACCCAGTACTTC	CASSRAGTGKETQYF
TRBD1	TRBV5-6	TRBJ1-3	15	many	TGTGCCAGCAGCCCTACAGGGGGCACTGGAAACACCATATATTTT	CASSPTGGTGNTIYF
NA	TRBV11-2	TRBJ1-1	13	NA	TGTGCCAGCAGCTTAGGAGTGAACACTGAAGCTTTCTTT	CASSLGVNTEAFF
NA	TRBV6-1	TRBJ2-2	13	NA	TGTGCCAGCAGTGTTACTAGCACCGGGGAGCTGTTTTTT	CASSVTSTGELFF
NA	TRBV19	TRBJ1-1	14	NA	TGTGCCAGCTGGGCTGGGTACTCGAACACTGAAGCTTTCTTT	CASWAGYSNTEAFF
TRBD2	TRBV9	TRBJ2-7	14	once	TGTGCCAGCAGCGTTAGAAGCGGGGTCTACGAGCAGTACTTC	CASSVRSGVYEQYF
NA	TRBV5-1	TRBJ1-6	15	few	TGCGCCAGCAGCCACCGTGCAGGGGAAAATTCACCCCTCCACTTT	CASSHRAGENSPLHF
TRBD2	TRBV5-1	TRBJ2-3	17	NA	TGCGCCAGCAGCACCGGGACTAGCGGGGGCAAAACAGATACGCAGTATTTT	CASSTGTSGGKTDTQYF
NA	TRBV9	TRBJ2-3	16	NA	TGTGCCAGCAGCATCGGACTTGGACCCGGCACAGATACGCAGTATTTT	CASSIGLGPGTDTQYF
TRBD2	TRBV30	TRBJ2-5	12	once	TGTGCCTGGAGTTCGGGGGGAGAGACCCAGTACTTC	CAWSSGGETQYF
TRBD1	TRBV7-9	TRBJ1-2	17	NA	TGTTCCAGCAGCTTAGCGCTCGGGACAGGGGTACTGAATGGCTACACCTTC	CSSSLALGTGVLNGYTF
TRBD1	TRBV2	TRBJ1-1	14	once	TGTGCCAGCAGAATCGGGACAGGGGAGACTGAAGCTTTCTTT	CASRIGTGETEAFF
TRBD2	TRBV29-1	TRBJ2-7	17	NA	TGCAGCGTTGAAAGGATAGCGGGAGGCCCCTCCAACTACGAGCAGTACTTC	CSVERIAGGPSNYEQYF
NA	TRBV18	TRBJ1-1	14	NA	TGTGCCAGCTCACCTCTGGACACCGACACTGAAGCTTTCTTT	CASSPLDTDTEAFF
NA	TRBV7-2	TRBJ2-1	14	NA	TGTGCCAGCAGCTTAGTGGGACTGAGCAATGAGCAGTTCTTC	CASSLVGLSNEQFF
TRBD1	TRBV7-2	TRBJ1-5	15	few	TGTGCCAGCAGCCTTTGGACAGGACTCAATCAGCCCCAGCATTTT	CASSLWTGLNQPQHF
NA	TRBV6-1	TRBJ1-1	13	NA	TGTGCCAGCAGGACACAGGGCGGCACTGAAGCTTTCTTT	CASRTQGGTEAFF
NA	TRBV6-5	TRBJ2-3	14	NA	TGTGCCAGCAGTTACTCGCGCGTCGGAGATACGCAGTATTTT	CASSYSRVGDTQYF
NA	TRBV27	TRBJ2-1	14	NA	TGTGCCAGCATTCCGGCCTGGGGCCACAATGAGCAGTTCTTC	CASIPAWGHNEQFF
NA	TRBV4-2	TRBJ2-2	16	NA	TGTGCCAGCAGCCAAGATCTAGAGGGTAGGACCGGGGAGCTGTTTTTT	CASSQDLEGRTGELFF
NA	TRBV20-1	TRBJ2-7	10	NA	TGCAGTACACTTGTCGGGGAGCAGTACTTC	CSTLVGEQYF
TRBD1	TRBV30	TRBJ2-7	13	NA	TGTGCCGGGGACCCCGGGACAGGGGCCGAGCAGTACTTC	CAGDPGTGAEQYF
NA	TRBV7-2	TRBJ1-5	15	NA	TGTGCCAGCAGCTCCGGCCCGGGGGTCCTTCAGCCCCAGCATTTT	CASSSGPGVLQPQHF